This is a list of T cell receptor beta chains from one sample in a study of T cells in Graves' hyperthyroidism and ophthalmopathy. TCRdb re-analysed the multiplex PCR reads in MiXCR, keeping a single row per CDR3 protein. The sample lists almost 600,000 distinct CDR3 sequences; roughly 14% were seen once. The sequenced sample consisted of blood. Receptors were obtained from a woman in her 30s with Graves' hyperthyroidism that later progressed to Graves' ophthalmopathy. CDR3s include the opening cysteine and the closing phenylalanine or tryptophan. D genes are given only for firm matches. Size is stated for part of the rows, as once, few or many counts, or as a class when the clone is expanded.

d_call	v_call	j_call	clone_size	cdr3_aa	cdr3_nt
TRBD2	TRBV4-3	TRBJ2-7	NA	CASSLQGIAGVRQYF	TGCGCCAGCAGCCTGCAAGGAATCGCGGGAGTTCGGCAGTACTTC
TRBD2	TRBV20-1	TRBJ2-7	many	CSAQQRTSGINEQYF	TGCAGTGCGCAACAAAGGACTAGCGGGATCAACGAGCAGTACTTC
TRBD2	TRBV30	TRBJ2-3	few	CAWTLAGGGDTQYF	TGTGCCTGGACCCTAGCGGGAGGGGGGGATACGCAGTATTTT
NA	TRBV9	TRBJ1-3	few	CASSASRPTSGNTIYF	TGTGCCAGCAGCGCGTCCAGGCCTACCTCTGGAAACACCATATATTTT
TRBD1	TRBV20-1	TRBJ1-4	many	CSAHGDRGEKLFF	TGCAGTGCTCATGGGGACAGGGGCGAAAAACTGTTTTTT
NA	TRBV27	TRBJ2-7	many	CASSPHGTETYEQYF	TGTGCCAGCAGTCCACACGGGACCGAAACCTACGAGCAGTACTTC
TRBD1	TRBV2	TRBJ1-1	many	CATLTGVTEAFF	TGTGCCACCCTCACAGGGGTCACTGAAGCTTTCTTT
NA	TRBV12-3/TRBV12-4	TRBJ2-1	many	CASSLPNNEQFF	TGTGCCAGCAGTTTGCCTAACAATGAGCAGTTCTTC
TRBD1	TRBV19	TRBJ2-3	NA	CASSIQGAEDTQYF	TGTGCCAGTAGTATACAGGGGGCTGAAGATACGCAGTATTTT
NA	TRBV6-2/TRBV6-3	TRBJ1-1	NA	CASKAELEAFF	TGTGCCAGCAAAGCCGAGTTAGAAGCTTTCTTT
NA	TRBV3-1	TRBJ1-2	NA	CASSQDYSYYGYTF	TGTGCCAGCAGCCAAGATTACAGCTATTATGGCTACACCTTC
TRBD2	TRBV27	TRBJ2-7	many	CASSLQRGGVYEQYF	TGTGCCAGCAGTTTACAGCGGGGGGGAGTCTACGAGCAGTACTTC
NA	TRBV4-2	TRBJ2-5	NA	CASSQPRQQETQYF	TGTGCCAGCAGCCAACCGCGGCAGCAAGAGACCCAGTACTTC
TRBD2	TRBV20-1	TRBJ2-2	NA	CSARGLADLNTGELFF	TGCAGCGCTCGGGGACTAGCGGATTTAAACACCGGGGAGCTGTTTTTT
NA	TRBV9	TRBJ2-7	NA	CASSVELGPYEQYF	TGTGCCAGCAGCGTAGAACTGGGACCCTACGAGCAGTACTTC
TRBD2	TRBV28	TRBJ2-2	many	CASSARLAGLTGELFF	TGTGCCAGCAGTGCTAGACTAGCGGGGCTTACCGGGGAGCTGTTTTTT
NA	TRBV24-1	TRBJ2-1	many	CATSPAGGGNSYNEQFF	TGTGCCACCAGTCCTGCCGGAGGGGGCAATTCCTACAATGAGCAGTTCTTC
TRBD1	TRBV19	TRBJ2-3	few	CASSGQGAGTQYF	TGTGCCAGTAGTGGACAGGGGGCCGGTACGCAGTATTTT
NA	TRBV12-3/TRBV12-4	TRBJ2-4	many	CATGWGSRAKNIQYF	TGTGCCACCGGGTGGGGCTCACGAGCCAAAAACATTCAGTACTTC
TRBD1	TRBV24-1	TRBJ1-2	few	CATSDFLTGGYTF	TGTGCCACCAGTGATTTTCTGACAGGGGGCTACACCTTC
NA	TRBV30	TRBJ2-2	many	CAWSDGTANTGELFF	TGTGCCTGGAGTGACGGGACTGCGAACACCGGGGAGCTGTTTTTT
NA	TRBV30	TRBJ1-1	few	CACPHRRGTEAFF	TGTGCCTGCCCACACCGGAGGGGCACTGAAGCTTTCTTT
NA	TRBV3-1	TRBJ1-4	many	CASSPPGRPNEKLFF	TGTGCCAGCAGCCCTCCGGGACGGCCTAATGAAAAACTGTTTTTT
TRBD2	TRBV7-9	TRBJ2-1	many	CASRGLAGDRSSYNEQFF	TGTGCCAGCAGGGGACTAGCGGGAGATCGGAGCTCCTACAATGAGCAGTTCTTC